These 30 T cell receptor beta chains were sequenced from one sample in a study of shared clonotypes between healthy human individuals. TCRdb's copy holds only in-frame clones and misses some; the assay was immunoSEQ multiplex PCR. The sample carries hundreds of thousands of clones, 73% recorded once. Input material: memory CD4+ T cells sorted from blood. Subset: CD45RA-negative fraction. These receptors originate from a woman under 40 in good health.

The chain is built from TRBV5-1 and TRBJ2-2; 9 bases map to TRBD1. There are 15 residues in the CDR3. The ends lost 7 bases at V and 6 bases at J; junction bases unmatched: 10. Germline assignment: CDR1 SGHRS and CDR2 YFSETQ. CDR3 DNA sequence: TGCGCCAGCGAACTGGACAGGGGCCTCTCCGGGGAGCTGTTTTTT. Residues: CASELDRGLSGELFF.

This clone has at least ten counts. The chain joins TRBV11-3 to TRBJ2-7; maybe TRBD2 (5 bases). Germline assignment: CDR1 SGHNT and CDR2 YENEEA. The CDR3 length is 14 residues. V lost 1 base to trimming and J lost 6 bases, with 13 bases between them. This chain's CDR3 is CASSLVLASTEQYF. CDR3 nucleotide sequence: TGTGCCAGCAGCTTAGTGTTGGCTAGCACCGAGCAGTACTTC.

The CDR3 protein is CSAGGQGETEAFF. Here the CDR3 DNA reads TGCAGCGCCGGGGGACAGGGGGAAACTGAAGCTTTCTTT. The chain employs TRBV29-1 and TRBJ1-1; 11 bases map to TRBD1. The germline V gene encodes CDR1 SQVTM and CDR2 ANQGSEA. This CDR3 has 13 amino acids. Germline trimming cut 7 bases from V and 5 bases from J; bases unmatched to any gene: 6.

This clone appeared once. The chain has TRBV19 and TRBJ1-2; TRBD1 is a possible D gene (6 bases). The CDR3 spans 12 residues. The V gene lost 3 bases and the J gene lost 6 bases, with 8 bases spanning the gap. Germline values: CDR1 LNHDA, CDR2 SQIVND (reference sequence). This CDR3 reads CASSIWTDGYTF. The CDR3 coding sequence is TGTGCCAGTAGTATTTGGACAGATGGCTACACCTTC. Full variable domain (missing parts from reference TRBV19 and TRBJ1-2): DGGITQSPKYLFRKEGQNVTLSCEQNLNHDAMYWYRQDPGQGLRLIYYSQIVNDFQKGDIAEGYSVSREKKESFPLTVTSAQKNPTAFYLCASSIWTDGYTFGSGTRLTVV.

This clone was picked up a small number of times. The chain couples TRBV2 to TRBJ2-1, with 8 bases fitting TRBD1. CDR1 and CDR2 from the germline V gene are SNHLY and FYNNEI. V lost 6 bases, J lost 6 bases, and 10 bases stayed unmatched. The CDR3 runs to 15 residues. The CDR3 sequence: CASSPGGKTANEQFF. The CDR3 DNA is TGTGCCAGCAGCCCAGGGGGCAAAACGGCCAATGAGCAGTTCTTC.

The chain uses TRBV14 and TRBJ2-3; D may be TRBD1 (6 bases). The CDR3 consists of 15 residues. The V gene lost 5 bases and the J gene lost 1 base, with 13 bases spanning the gap. The germline V gene encodes CDR1 SGHDN and CDR2 FVKESK. CDR3 protein: CASSAQGWGTDTQYF. CDR3 sequence (DNA): TGTGCCAGCAGCGCCCAGGGGTGGGGCACAGATACGCAGTATTTT.

This rearrangement joins TRBV28 to TRBJ2-2; D is uncertain. Germline-derived CDR1 and CDR2 are MDHEN and SYDVKM. Between the trimmed V and J ends, which lost 3 bases and 7 bases, there was a span of 18 bases. The CDR3 totals 16 residues. The CDR3 sequence: CASSFTSEPFGGELFF. The CDR3 DNA sequence: TGTGCCAGCAGTTTCACGTCGGAACCGTTTGGCGGGGAGCTGTTTTTT.

This clone was picked up one time. The V gene is TRBV2, the J gene TRBJ2-2; D is undetermined. Germline V gene lookup returns CDR1 SNHLY and CDR2 FYNNEI. Trimming removed 7 bases at V and 4 bases at J, with 10 bases between. The CDR3 is made up of 13 amino acids. The CDR3 region has the DNA TGTGCCAGCACCCCCGTGGCCACCGGGGAGCTGTTTTTT. This encodes CASTPVATGELFF.

A single count supports this clone. The rearrangement links TRBV19 to TRBJ1-5, with D maybe TRBD1 (6 bases). Looked up from germline, CDR1 is LNHDA and CDR2 is SQIVND (reference sequence). This CDR3 comprises 16 residues. The V end lost 4 bases, the J end lost 1 base, and 14 bases lay between the germline ends. This CDR3 is CASSNQGTPSNQPQHF. Written as DNA, the CDR3 is TGTGCCAGTAGTAATCAAGGGACACCCAGCAATCAGCCCCAGCATTTT.

As regards this clone: With a much larger clone just one base away, this may be a read error. Other DNA sequences within the sample encode an identical CDR3. The chain employs TRBV7-2 and TRBJ2-7; D is uncertain. Germline V gene data show CDR1 as SGHTA and CDR2 as FQGNSA. Trimming shortened V by 3 bases and J by 0 bases, and 3 bases separated the two germline ends. This CDR3 has 12 residues. DNA of the CDR3: TGTGCCAGCAGCTTGGTCTCCTACGAGCAGTACTTC. This sequence encodes CASSLVSYEQYF.

This clone was observed a handful of times. This chain joins TRBV5-1 and TRBJ2-7; TRBD1 matches at 9 bases. V dropped 5 bases and J dropped 6; count of bases not matched to a gene: 12. The V gene's germline CDR1 is SGHRS and CDR2 YFSETQ. The length of the CDR3 is 15 residues. The CDR3: CASSLTDRGASEQYF. CDR3 in DNA: TGCGCCAGCAGTCTCACTGACAGGGGGGCTTCCGAGCAGTACTTC.

This chain links TRBV2 with TRBJ2-3, with unresolved D. V gave up 1 base and J gave up 1 base, with 6 bases separating them. Germline V gene sequence: CDR1 SNHLY, CDR2 FYNNEI. The CDR3 totals 14 residues. CDR3 protein: CASSEVYRTDTQYF. CDR3 nucleotides: TGTGCCAGCAGTGAAGTATATCGCACAGATACGCAGTATTTT. Looking up the rest from reference TRBV2 and TRBJ2-3 gives the full variable domain: EPEVTQTPSHQVTQMGQEVILRCVPISNHLYFYWYRQILGQKVEFLVSFYNNEISEKSEIFDDQFSVERPDGSNFTLKIRSTKLEDSAMYFCASSEVYRTDTQYFGPGTRLTVL.

This sequence joins TRBV28 and TRBJ1-1; D is ambiguous. Deletions cut 5 bases from V and 1 base from J, with 8 bases between. CDR1 and CDR2 (germline): MDHEN, SYDVKM. This CDR3 region has 13 residues. CDR3 nucleotides: TGTGCCAGCAGTGAACTTGCGAACACTGAAGCTTTCTTT. It translates to CASSELANTEAFF.

The chain combines TRBV7-9 with TRBJ2-3; no clear D gene. The CDR3 totals 11 residues. Trimming took 2 bases from V and 10 from J, leaving 7 bases between them. CDR1 and CDR2 (germline): SEHNR, FQNEAQ (reference sequence). For the CDR3, the DNA is TGTGCCAGCAGCTTATTCGAGGCGCAGTATTTT. Its protein is CASSLFEAQYF.

The chain recombines TRBV7-8 with TRBJ1-3, with D unclear. Trimming took off 3 bases at V and 0 bases at J, with 12 bases between the two ends. Germline V gene lookup returns CDR1 SGHVS and CDR2 FQNEAQ. The CDR3 sequence is 16 residues long. The CDR3 protein is CASSFTGPRSGNTIYF. The CDR3 DNA sequence: TGTGCCAGCAGCTTCACCGGGCCACGCTCTGGAAACACCATATATTTT. Based on the CDR3 plus reference TRBV7-8 and TRBJ1-3, the full variable domain is GAGVSQSPRYKVAKRGQDVALRCDPISGHVSLFWYQQALGQGPEFLTYFQNEAQLDKSGLPSDRFFAERPEGSVSTLKIQRTQQEDSAVYLCASSFTGPRSGNTIYFGEGSWLTVV.

This chain joins TRBV28 and TRBJ2-3; D might be TRBD1 (5 bases). The germline V gene has CDR1 MDHEN and CDR2 SYDVKM. This CDR3 has 15 residues. Trimming removed 1 base at V and 7 bases at J, with 15 bases between. The CDR3: CASSLSFPGFNTQYF. CDR3 DNA sequence: TGTGCCAGCAGTTTATCCTTCCCAGGGTTTAATACGCAGTATTTT.

The genes are TRBV11-1 and TRBJ1-3, with a possible D match to TRBD1 (6 bases). The CDR3 is 16 amino acids. Germline CDR1 reads SGHAT; CDR2 reads FQDESV (reference sequence). Trimming left V 6 bases short and J 0 bases short, with 15 bases between. The CDR3 DNA follows: TGTGCCAGCAGTTGGACAGTTGGCTACTCTGGAAACACCATATATTTT. This sequence encodes CASSWTVGYSGNTIYF. Looking up the rest from reference TRBV11-1 and TRBJ1-3 gives the full variable domain: EAEVAQSPRYKITEKSQAVAFWCDPISGHATLYWYRQILGQGPELLVQFQDESVVDDSQLPKDRFSAERLKGVDSTLKIQPAELGDSAMYLCASSWTVGYSGNTIYFGEGSWLTVV.

The chain combines TRBV28 with TRBJ2-7; the D gene is possibly TRBD1 (6 bases). This CDR3 has 17 amino acids. Trimming took off 5 bases at V and 1 base at J, with 21 bases between the two ends. Germline-derived CDR1 and CDR2 are MDHEN and SYDVKM. In DNA, the CDR3 is TGTGCCAGCAGTCTATTTCCCGGGACACGGACGTCCTACGAGCAGTACTTC. Protein product: CASSLFPGTRTSYEQYF. The full variable domain, with the rest looked up from reference TRBV28 and TRBJ2-7, is DVKVTQSSRYLVKRTGEKVFLECVQDMDHENMFWYRQDPGLGLRLIYFSYDVKMKEKGDIPEGYSVSREKKERFSLILESASTNQTSMYLCASSLFPGTRTSYEQYFGPGTRLTVT.

This clone was counted a few times. V and J are TRBV7-9 and TRBJ2-7; no clear D gene. This CDR3 has 12 amino acids. Trimming stripped 2 bases from V and 4 bases from J, with 6 bases between. Germline CDR1 reads SEHNR; CDR2 reads FQNEAQ (reference sequence). CDR3: CASSLPPYEQYF. For the CDR3, the DNA is TGTGCCAGCAGCTTACCTCCTTACGAGCAGTACTTC.

V and J are TRBV27 and TRBJ2-1; a weak D match, TRBD2 (5 bases). Between the trimmed V and J ends, which lost 4 bases and 9 bases, there was a span of 22 bases. Germline values: CDR1 MNHEY, CDR2 SMNVEV (reference sequence). The CDR3 sequence is 16 residues long. The CDR3: CASSSTPLTSLAEQFF. For the CDR3, the DNA is TGTGCCAGCAGTTCTACTCCACTTACTAGTCTTGCTGAGCAGTTCTTC.

This rearrangement joins TRBV28 to TRBJ2-7, with 7 bases aligning to TRBD1. The V gene end was trimmed by 1 base and the J gene end by 1 base; junction bases not matched to a gene: 7. The germline V gene has CDR1 MDHEN and CDR2 SYDVKM. The CDR3 is 16 residues long. CDR3 sequence: CASSLLPRGSSYEQYF. CDR3 nucleotide sequence: TGTGCCAGCAGTTTATTGCCCAGGGGGAGTTCCTACGAGCAGTACTTC.

The J gene is TRBJ2-5, the V gene TRBV18; 9 bases fit TRBD1. The germline gives CDR1 KGHSH, CDR2 LQKENI. V trimming: 6 bases; J trimming: 5 bases; junction bases outside the gene matches: 7. The CDR3 loop spans 14 amino acids. In nucleotides, the CDR3 is TGTGCCAGCTCCCCTGACAGGGGGTCGGAGACCCAGTACTTC. It codes for CASSPDRGSETQYF.

The V call is TRBV29-1, the J call TRBJ2-1, with D perhaps TRBD1 (5 bases). This CDR3 comprises 13 residues. Trimming shortened V by 4 bases and J by 10 bases, and 17 bases separated the two germline ends. Germline CDR1 SQVTM, CDR2 ANQGSEA. CDR3 nucleotides: TGCAGCGTTGTAAGGGGATCCCGTGGGGAGCAGTTCTTC. Encoded protein: CSVVRGSRGEQFF.

This chain joins TRBV5-6 and TRBJ2-7; maybe TRBD1 (6 bases). Germline V gene data show CDR1 as SGHDT and CDR2 as YYEEEE. The CDR3 runs to 12 residues. V lost 1 base and J lost 6, with 8 bases in between. In DNA, the CDR3 is TGTGCCAGCAGCTTGATGGGGGCCGAGCAGTACTTC. Translated, it gives CASSLMGAEQYF. The full variable domain, its missing parts supplied by reference TRBV5-6 and TRBJ2-7, is DAGVTQSPTHLIKTRGQQVTLRCSPKSGHDTVSWYQQALGQGPQFIFQYYEEEERQRGNFPDRFSGHQFPNYSSELNVNALLLGDSALYLCASSLMGAEQYFGPGTRLTVT.

This sequence joins TRBV7-2 and TRBJ2-1; D is unclear. V lost 2 bases and J 12 bases, leaving 20 bases between the germline ends. Germline V CDR1 and CDR2: SGHTA, FQGNSA. The CDR3 length is 15 residues. Here the CDR3 DNA reads TGTGCCAGCAGCTTACATGGCCCCGGTTACACGGGGCAGTTCTTC. Its translation is CASSLHGPGYTGQFF.

This clone turned up a few times. At the DNA level, this CDR3 is encoded by other sequences in the same sample as well. This chain joins TRBV5-1 and TRBJ1-2; D gene uncertain. Trimming cost V 0 bases and J 8 bases, with 8 bases left between them. CDR1 and CDR2 (germline): SGHRS, YFSETQ. This CDR3 has 12 amino acids. The CDR3 spells CASSLDRGGYTF. CDR3 in DNA: TGCGCCAGCAGCTTGGATCGCGGGGGCTACACCTTC.

This clone has a handful of counts. The genes are TRBV28 and TRBJ2-1, with 11 bases fitting TRBD2. The CDR3 runs 18 residues. CDR1 and CDR2 from the germline V gene are MDHEN and SYDVKM. J lost 4 bases, V lost 3 bases, and 11 bases had no gene match. The CDR3 sequence is CASSFLRGRTSGYNEQFF. DNA of the CDR3: TGTGCCAGCAGTTTTCTGAGGGGGAGGACTAGCGGGTACAATGAGCAGTTCTTC.

A few counts support this clone. The chain combines TRBV28 with TRBJ1-5; no clear D. CDR3 size: 14 residues. V lost 5 bases and J 0 bases, leaving 8 bases between the germline ends. The germline gives CDR1 MDHEN, CDR2 SYDVKM. The CDR3 sequence: CASSSKYSNQPQHF. The CDR3 DNA reads as TGTGCCAGCAGTAGTAAATATAGCAATCAGCCCCAGCATTTT.

Notes on this clone: The junction departs from germline at one end; a sequencing error may be responsible. Other nucleotide sequences from this sample produce the same CDR3. Here the CDR3 reads CAWSPKGRGLHNEQFF. The CDR3 coding sequence is TGTGCCTGGAGTCCCAAAGGAAGGGGGTTACACAACGAGCAGTTCTTC. The chain uses TRBV30 and TRBJ2-1; D perhaps matches TRBD1 (6 bases). Germline lookup yields CDR1 GTSNPN and CDR2 SVGIG (reference sequence). This CDR3 contains 16 residues.

The CDR3 DNA reads TGCGCCAGCAGCTTGGCCCAGGGGGCAATCATTGAAGCTTTCTTT. Its translation: CASSLAQGAIIEAFF. V and J are TRBV5-1 and TRBJ1-1; 8 nucleotides match TRBD1. V gave up 0 bases and J gave up 7 bases; unmatched junction bases: 8. The CDR3 consists of 15 residues. Per the germline V gene, CDR1 is SGHRS and CDR2 is YFSETQ. The full variable domain, with the rest looked up from reference TRBV5-1 and TRBJ1-1, is KAGVTQTPRYLIKTRGQQVTLSCSPISGHRSVSWYQQTPGQGLQFLFEYFSETQRNKGNFPGRFSGRQFSNSRSEMNVSTLELGDSALYLCASSLAQGAIIEAFFGQGTRLTVV.